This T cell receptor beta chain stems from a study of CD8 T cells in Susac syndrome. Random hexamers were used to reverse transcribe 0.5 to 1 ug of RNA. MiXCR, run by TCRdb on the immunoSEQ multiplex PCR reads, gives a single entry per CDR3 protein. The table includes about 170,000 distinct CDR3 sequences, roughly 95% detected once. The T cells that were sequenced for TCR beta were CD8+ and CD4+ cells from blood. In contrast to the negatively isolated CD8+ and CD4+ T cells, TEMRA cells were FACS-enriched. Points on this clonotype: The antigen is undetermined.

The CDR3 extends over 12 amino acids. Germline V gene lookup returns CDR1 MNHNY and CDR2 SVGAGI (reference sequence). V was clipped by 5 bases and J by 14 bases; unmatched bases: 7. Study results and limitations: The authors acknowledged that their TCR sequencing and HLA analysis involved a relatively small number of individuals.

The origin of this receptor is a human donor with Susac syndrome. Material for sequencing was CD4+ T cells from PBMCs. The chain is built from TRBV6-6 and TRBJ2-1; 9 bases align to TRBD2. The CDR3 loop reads CASSTLAGMEFF. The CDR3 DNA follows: TGTGCCAGCAGTACCCTAGCGGGGATGGAGTTCTTC.